Presented here are 32 T cell receptor beta chains from one specimen sequenced in a study of response to subunit inactivated influenza vaccine. From the RT-PCR reads, TCRdb called clonotypes with MiXCR, one entry per CDR3 protein. The repertoire has 710,000 or so distinct CDR3 sequences, approximately 15% of them found once; the top ten carry 11%. Sequencing used PBMCs from blood, obtained roughly 12 days after vaccination. The source of these receptors is a middle-aged man who received an inactivated influenza vaccine.

The rearrangement joins TRBV5-1 to TRBJ2-3; 13 bases are shared with TRBD2. Germline CDR1 and CDR2: SGHRS and YFSETQ. J gave up 2 bases and V 4 bases, and 4 bases lay outside the gene matches. There are 16 residues in the CDR3. CDR3 region: CASSMTSGGSTDTQYF. The CDR3 nucleotides are TGCGCCAGCAGCATGACTAGCGGGGGGTCCACAGATACGCAGTATTTT.

This clonotype was seen only a few times. V is TRBV14 and J is TRBJ2-7, with 10 bases that match TRBD2. The CDR3 totals 16 residues. J was trimmed by 9 bases and V by 1 base; bases with no gene match: 12. Looked up from germline, CDR1 is SGHDN and CDR2 is FVKESK. CDR3 residues: CASSQAPAGGFIGQYF. The CDR3 DNA reads TGTGCCAGCAGCCAAGCGCCAGCGGGAGGGTTTATAGGGCAGTACTTC.

The V call is TRBV28, the J call TRBJ2-1; 12 bases map to TRBD1. The CDR3 loop spans 16 amino acids. V shed 4 bases, J shed 9 bases, and the junction held 10 bases outside the gene matches. The germline V gene encodes CDR1 MDHEN and CDR2 SYDVKM. The CDR3 sequence: CASSSQVGQGAFEQFF. CDR3 DNA sequence: TGTGCCAGCAGTTCACAGGTGGGACAGGGGGCATTTGAGCAGTTCTTC.

This rearrangement joins TRBV6-5 to TRBJ2-2; D might be TRBD1 (5 bases). Germline values: CDR1 MNHEY, CDR2 SVGAGI. Trimming pared 8 bases from V and 4 bases from J, leaving 20 bases between. This CDR3 is built from 16 residues. The CDR3 coding sequence is TGTGCCAGCGCTTACGGACCTCTTGGGGCCACCGGGGAGCTGTTTTTT. Its protein product is CASAYGPLGATGELFF.

CDR3 loop: CASSLVTGGDEKLFF. CDR3 in DNA: TGTGCCAGCAGCTTGGTGACAGGGGGGGATGAAAAACTGTTTTTT. V and J are TRBV5-5 and TRBJ1-4, with 9 positions matching TRBD1. CDR1 is SGHKS and CDR2 is YYEKEE in the germline V gene (reference sequence). J was trimmed by 6 bases and V by 0 bases; bases with no gene match: 3. The CDR3 loop spans 15 amino acids.

This clonotype was picked up a small number of times. This sequence joins TRBV7-9 and TRBJ2-5, with 12 bases lining up with TRBD1. This CDR3 has 16 amino acids. J gave up 4 bases and V 4 bases, and 7 bases lay outside the gene matches. Germline lookup yields CDR1 SEHNR and CDR2 FQNEAQ (reference sequence). In DNA, the CDR3 is TGTGCCAGCAGCTACAGATTGGGACAGGGGGCAGAGACCCAGTACTTC. Its protein is CASSYRLGQGAETQYF.

The chain links TRBV7-9 to TRBJ1-2, with 7 bases matching TRBD1. Germline V CDR1 and CDR2: SEHNR, FQNEAQ (reference sequence). V was clipped by 2 bases and J by 7 bases; unmatched bases: 4. The CDR3 sequence is 13 residues long. CDR3 DNA: TGTGCCAGCAGCTTACAGGGGGAAGGTGGCTACACCTTC. Its protein is CASSLQGEGGYTF.

In its sample, this clonotype was seen a few times. The chain couples TRBV3-1 to TRBJ1-5; a weak D match, TRBD1 (6 bases). Trimming removed 0 bases at V and 4 bases at J, with 22 bases between. The CDR3 contains 19 residues. Germline V lookup: CDR1 LGHDT, CDR2 YNNKEL (reference sequence). The CDR3 nucleotides are TGTGCCAGCAGCCAAGATCACTTCATAGGGGGAACACGGAATCAGCCCCAGCATTTT. Protein: CASSQDHFIGGTRNQPQHF. Filled out from reference TRBV3-1 and TRBJ1-5, the complete variable domain reads DTAVSQTPKYLVTQMGNDKSIKCEQNLGHDTMYWYKQDSKKFLKIMFSYNNKELIINETVPNRFSPKSPDKAHLNLHINSLELGDSAVYFCASSQDHFIGGTRNQPQHFGDGTRLSIL.

This clonotype has just a few counts. CDR3 nucleotide sequence: TGCAGCGAAAGACAGGTGTATGCCAATCAGCCCCAGCATTTT. This encodes CSERQVYANQPQHF. The V call is TRBV29-1, the J call TRBJ1-5; the D gene is possibly TRBD1 (6 bases). Trimming took off 7 bases at V and 3 bases at J, with 16 bases between the two ends. This CDR3 is built from 14 residues. Germline-derived CDR1 and CDR2 are SQVTM and ANQGSEA.

This chain uses TRBV28 with TRBJ2-5; tentatively, D is TRBD1 (5 bases). Germline loops: CDR1 MDHEN, CDR2 SYDVKM. The CDR3 covers 15 residues. V lost 5 bases, J lost 1 base, and 14 bases lay in between. Written as DNA, the CDR3 is TGTGCCAGCAGTCTATACAGGAACTCCCAAGAGACCCAGTACTTC. Translated: CASSLYRNSQETQYF.

This clonotype has a handful of counts. DNA of the CDR3: TGTGCCAGCAGCTCCGGGACAGGGAACCGCAATCAGCCCCAGCATTTT. It yields the protein CASSSGTGNRNQPQHF. The chain combines TRBV12-3 or TRBV12-4 with TRBJ1-5, with 9 bases matching TRBD1. The V segment lost 6 bases and the J segment 2 bases; nucleotides outside the gene matches: 8. The CDR3 runs to 16 residues.

The chain employs TRBV4-3 and TRBJ2-1, with D possibly called TRBD1 or TRBD2 (6 bases each). The germline gives CDR1 LGHNA, CDR2 YSLEER. V lost 3 bases, J lost 3 bases, and 18 bases lay in between. The CDR3 is 17 residues long. The CDR3 region has the DNA TGCGCCAGCAGCCACGAGGGGGGAAGGACCCTCTACAATGAGCAGTTCTTC. It yields the protein CASSHEGGRTLYNEQFF.

This clonotype was counted many times. The rearrangement uses TRBV28 and TRBJ2-1; the match to TRBD2 covers 9 bases. The germline gives CDR1 MDHEN, CDR2 SYDVKM. V dropped 6 bases and J dropped 1; count of bases not matched to a gene: 10. The CDR3 contains 17 residues. The chain's CDR3 is CASRPRTLAGSYNEQFF. CDR3 sequence (DNA): TGTGCCAGCAGACCCCGAACCCTAGCGGGGTCCTACAATGAGCAGTTCTTC.

The rearrangement uses TRBV15 and TRBJ1-1; 9 bases line up with TRBD1. Germline CDR1 and CDR2: LNHNV and YYDKDF (reference sequence). V shed 3 bases, J shed 2 bases, and the junction held 4 bases outside the gene matches. This CDR3 has 15 amino acids. The CDR3 reads CATSSGQGLNTEAFF. The CDR3 coding sequence is TGTGCCACCAGCAGTGGACAGGGGCTAAACACTGAAGCTTTCTTT. The full variable domain, rest sourced from reference TRBV15 and TRBJ1-1, is DAMVIQNPRYQVTQFGKPVTLSCSQTLNHNVMYWYQQKSSQAPKLLFHYYDKDFNNEADTPDNFQSRRPNTSFCFLDIRSPGLGDTAMYLCATSSGQGLNTEAFFGQGTRLTVV.

In its sample, this clonotype was seen a few times. The chain uses TRBV7-8 and TRBJ2-1; D may be TRBD1 or TRBD2 (5 bases each). V lost 4 bases to trimming and J lost 13 bases, with 17 bases between them. The germline gives CDR1 SGHVS, CDR2 FQNEAQ. This CDR3 comprises 13 residues. CDR3 DNA: TGTGCCAGCAGCTCCCTGACACTGGGACGCCAGTTCTTC. It translates to CASSSLTLGRQFF.

This sequence joins TRBV29-1 and TRBJ2-1, with a weak D call TRBD2 (6 bases). The V gene's germline CDR1 is SQVTM and CDR2 ANQGSEA. The CDR3 is 13 amino acids. With 8 bases removed from V and 9 bases from J, the gap between germline ends came to 20 bases. For the CDR3, the DNA is TGCAGCACGGGACTGGCGGTGCGGGGTGAGCAGTTCTTC. It encodes CSTGLAVRGEQFF.

The chain has TRBV5-1 and TRBJ2-5, with D maybe TRBD2 (6 bases). V gave up 3 bases and J gave up 5 bases, with 14 bases separating them. This CDR3 has 14 residues. The V gene's germline CDR1 is SGHRS and CDR2 YFSETQ. CDR3 DNA sequence: TGCGCCAGCAGCTGGGGACTGGAGGGGGAGACCCAGTACTTC. Translating it yields CASSWGLEGETQYF.

Note on this clonotype: The junction departs from the called germline gene at one end, perhaps through a read error. The V gene is TRBV6-1, the J gene TRBJ2-6, with D possibly matching TRBD1 (6 bases). This CDR3 has 16 amino acids. Germline V gene data show CDR1 as MNHNS and CDR2 as SASEGT. In DNA form, the CDR3 reads TGTGCCAGCAGCCGACAGGTTGGCTCTGGGGCCAACGTTCTGACTTTC. It translates to CASSRQVGSGANVLTF.

This clonotype showed up many times. The chain is built from TRBV24-1 and TRBJ2-2; 7 bases are a match to TRBD1. This CDR3 is 15 amino acids long. Germline CDR1 is KGHDR and CDR2 is SFDVKD. V shed 1 base and J 7 bases; nucleotides not matched to a gene: 5. CDR3 bases: TGTGCCACCAGTGATTTTTCCGGGGACAGCGGGGAGCTGTTTTTT. This encodes CATSDFSGDSGELFF.

This clonotype was observed a few times. The gene calls are TRBV3-1 and TRBJ2-2; D unresolved. The V gene lost 2 bases and the J gene lost 7 bases, with 5 bases spanning the gap. The CDR3 consists of 12 residues. From germline, CDR1 is LGHDT and CDR2 YNNKEL (reference sequence). The CDR3 reads CASSQQVGELFF. For the CDR3, the DNA is TGTGCCAGCAGCCAACAAGTCGGGGAGCTGTTTTTT.

This chain joins TRBV5-1 and TRBJ2-3; TRBD1 matches 9 bases. The CDR3 length is 14 residues. Germline loops: CDR1 SGHRS, CDR2 YFSETQ. V was pared by 7 bases and J by 3 bases, with 6 bases of the junction left unmatched. CDR3 coding DNA: TGCGCCAGCGGCACAGGGGGCTCGACAGATACGCAGTATTTT. Translation gives CASGTGGSTDTQYF.

This sequence joins TRBV7-2 and TRBJ2-7; TRBD1 aligns across 11 bases. After removal of 8 bases from V and 3 bases from J, the junction contained 6 bases not matched to a gene. The CDR3 extends over 14 amino acids. The germline CDR1 and CDR2 sequences are SGHTA and FQGNSA. CDR3 residues: CASLVGTGGYEQYF. For the CDR3, the DNA is TGTGCCAGCTTAGTCGGGACAGGGGGCTACGAGCAGTACTTC.

This clonotype was recorded many times. The J gene is TRBJ2-5, the V gene TRBV10-3; D remains ambiguous. The germline gives CDR1 ENHRY, CDR2 SYGVKD. CDR3 length: 14 residues. V gave up 7 bases and J gave up 2 bases, with 14 bases separating them. The CDR3 reads CAITESAGQETQYF. The CDR3, as DNA: TGTGCCATCACGGAATCGGCAGGTCAAGAGACCCAGTACTTC.

This chain joins TRBV11-1 and TRBJ2-1; TRBD2 matches 7 bases. V lost 5 bases, J lost 1 base, and 20 bases stayed unmatched. The CDR3 length is 20 residues. The germline V gene encodes CDR1 SGHAT and CDR2 FQDESV (reference sequence). This CDR3 reads CASSPSRLPMAGVSYNEQFF. The CDR3 DNA follows: TGTGCCAGCAGCCCCTCCCGGCTGCCGATGGCGGGAGTATCCTACAATGAGCAGTTCTTC.

At least ten counts were recorded for this clonotype. J is TRBJ1-6 and V is TRBV28, with D perhaps TRBD1 (5 bases). CDR3 length: 12 residues. Trimming cost V 2 bases and J 13 bases, with 9 bases left between them. The germline V gene has CDR1 MDHEN and CDR2 SYDVKM. The chain's CDR3 is CASSLVGAPLHF. CDR3 DNA: TGTGCCAGCAGTTTAGTTGGGGCTCCCCTCCACTTT.

The chain recombines TRBV7-9 with TRBJ1-1, with D possibly TRBD1 on 6 matching bases. This CDR3 comprises 15 residues. In germline, CDR1 is SEHNR, CDR2 FQNEAQ (reference sequence). Trimming took off 5 bases at V and 0 bases at J, with 13 bases between the two ends. The chain's CDR3 is CASSPGQRMNTEAFF. CDR3 nucleotides: TGTGCCAGCAGCCCCGGACAGAGGATGAACACTGAAGCTTTCTTT.

This clonotype turned up a few times. The J gene is TRBJ1-2, the V gene TRBV5-5; D gene uncertain. Germline CDR1 reads SGHKS; CDR2 reads YYEKEE (reference sequence). The CDR3 totals 12 residues. V lost 0 bases and J lost 6, with 6 bases in between. This CDR3 reads CASSLEGNGYTF. The DNA for the CDR3 is TGTGCCAGCAGCTTGGAGGGAAATGGCTACACCTTC.

This clonotype was detected a few times. The chain joins TRBV5-1 to TRBJ1-2; D is undetermined. V shed 6 bases and J shed 4 bases, with 10 bases lying between them. The CDR3 contains 12 residues. Per germline, CDR1 SGHRS and CDR2 YFSETQ. The DNA of the CDR3 is TGCGCCAGCACAAATCCGGGCTATGGCTACACCTTC. Translating it yields CASTNPGYGYTF.

The chain employs TRBV20-1 and TRBJ1-2; the D is unclear. Germline V gene sequence: CDR1 DFQATT, CDR2 SNEGSKA (reference sequence). The CDR3 has 14 amino acids. The V gene lost 0 bases and the J gene lost 4 bases, with 12 bases spanning the gap. CDR3 residues: CSARESGGGYGYTF. The CDR3 DNA reads as TGCAGTGCTAGAGAATCAGGCGGTGGCTATGGCTACACCTTC.

The CDR3 is CASGDSRTGELFF. As DNA, the CDR3 is TGTGCCAGCGGGGACAGTAGGACCGGGGAGCTGTTTTTT. The V call is TRBV2, the J call TRBJ2-2; 7 bases fit TRBD1. CDR1 is SNHLY and CDR2 is FYNNEI in the germline V gene. This CDR3 contains 13 residues. The V and J ends lost 8 bases and 5 bases, in that order; junction bases with no gene match: 5.

The V and J genes are TRBV15 and TRBJ2-7; perhaps TRBD1 as D (5 bases). Germline V gene data show CDR1 as LNHNV and CDR2 as YYDKDF (reference sequence). V was trimmed by 0 bases and J by 2 bases, leaving 8 bases between them. The CDR3 has 14 amino acids. CDR3 DNA: TGTGCCACCAGCAGAGATCAGGGCACCTACGAGCAGTACTTC. This codes for CATSRDQGTYEQYF.

V usage is TRBV7-9 and J usage is TRBJ1-1, with 9 bases lining up with TRBD1. The CDR3 extends over 15 amino acids. J was trimmed by 4 bases and V by 11 bases; bases with no gene match: 14. The germline gives CDR1 SEHNR, CDR2 FQNEAQ (reference sequence). The CDR3 reads CASGTRTGATTEAFF. The CDR3, as DNA: TGTGCCTCCGGAACAAGGACAGGGGCCACCACTGAAGCTTTCTTT.